The 16 T cell receptor beta chains in this list originate from one sample, sequenced in a study of radiation and T cells in renal cell carcinoma. Produced via immunoSEQ multiplex PCR; TCRdb's table is partial and in-frame only. The sample consists of more than 65,000 clones, approximately 83% of them appearing once. As to time point: blood 2 weeks post-SBRT. Treatment here: 15 Gy SBRT to primary tumor, nephrectomy 4 weeks later. The sample consisted of blood, taken from a patient whose treatment included radiotherapy and nephrectomy. The receptors derive from a woman aged 45-60 years with renal cell carcinoma.

The V call is TRBV10-1, the J call TRBJ2-1; the match to TRBD2 covers 7 bases. J was trimmed by 8 bases and V by 5 bases; bases with no gene match: 3. Germline-derived CDR1 and CDR2 are WNHNN and SYGVQD (reference sequence). The CDR3 is 12 amino acids. The CDR3 coding sequence is TGCGCCAGCAGTCATCGGGGGGATGAGCAGTTCTTC. Protein: CASSHRGDEQFF.

The chain has TRBV7-2 and TRBJ2-7, with a tentative D call TRBD1 (5 bases). The germline CDR1 and CDR2 sequences are SGHTA and FQGNSA. V dropped 5 bases and J dropped 1 base, with 15 bases sitting between them. The CDR3 consists of 15 residues. CDR3 region: CASSLTGDSSYEQYF. The CDR3 nucleotides read TGTGCCAGCAGCCTAACAGGTGACTCTTCCTACGAGCAGTACTTC.

This clone was detected once. The genes are TRBV7-9 and TRBJ2-2; D remains ambiguous. V lost 4 bases and J lost 11, with 5 bases in between. Germline lookup yields CDR1 SEHNR and CDR2 FQNEAQ (reference sequence). The CDR3 length is 10 residues. This chain's CDR3 is CASSSTELFF. The CDR3 nucleotides read TGTGCCAGCAGCTCCACTGAGCTGTTTTTT. The entire variable domain, with the rest obtained from reference TRBV7-9 and TRBJ2-2, is as follows: DTGVSQNPRHKITKRGQNVTFRCDPISEHNRLYWYRQTLGQGPEFLTYFQNEAQLEKSRLLSDRFSAERPKGSFSTLEIQRTEQGDSAMYLCASSSTELFFGEGSRLTVL.

The chain couples TRBV21-1 to TRBJ1-4. TRBV21-1 is marked as a pseudogene. This CDR3 spans 17 amino acids. CDR3 DNA sequence: TGTGCCAGCAGCAACGTCGGCATCAAGCCGACTAATGAAAAACTGTTTTTT. It encodes CASSNVGIKPTNEKLFF.

The chain recombines TRBV7-2 with TRBJ1-6, with D uncertain. The CDR3 sequence is 14 residues long. V lost 8 bases and J 9 bases, leaving 17 bases between the germline ends. The V gene's germline CDR1 is SGHTA and CDR2 FQGNSA. The CDR3 bases are TGTGCCAGCCGAACTAGGGCATTTGGTTCACCCCTCCACTTT. It specifies CASRTRAFGSPLHF.

This clone was counted ten times or more. J is TRBJ1-2 and V is TRBV29-1; no firm D call. With 4 bases removed from V and 6 bases from J, the gap between germline ends came to 9 bases. This CDR3 has 11 residues. CDR1 and CDR2 from the germline V gene are SQVTM and ANQGSEA. The CDR3 loop reads CSVGADNGYTF. The CDR3 region has the DNA TGCAGCGTTGGGGCAGATAATGGCTACACCTTC.

The chain has TRBV5-4 and TRBJ2-1, with TRBD2 matching 10 bases. In germline, CDR1 is SGHNT, CDR2 YYREEE (reference sequence). V lost 2 bases, J lost 5 bases, and 1 base stayed unmatched. The CDR3 loop spans 14 amino acids. The CDR3 nucleotides are TGTGCCAGCAGCTTAAGCGGGAGGGACAATGAGCAGTTCTTC. Its translation is CASSLSGRDNEQFF.

This clone has only one observation. The genes are TRBV21-1 and TRBJ2-7; TRBD1 reflects the table's D call only, with no check against the DNA. TRBV21-1 is a documented pseudogene. The CDR3 spans 16 residues. The CDR3 DNA reads TGTGCCAGCAGCAAATCAGTCACAGTTCCTCCCTACGAGCAGTACTTC. Translation gives CASSKSVTVPPYEQYF.

V usage is TRBV28 and J usage is TRBJ1-1; TRBD1 matches at 7 bases. Per the germline V gene, CDR1 is MDHEN and CDR2 is SYDVKM. The trim removed 6 bases at V and 0 bases at J, leaving 10 bases unmatched. The CDR3 is 16 amino acids. The chain's CDR3 is CASRGSGTAMNTEAFF. DNA of the CDR3: TGTGCCAGCAGGGGGAGCGGGACAGCAATGAACACTGAAGCTTTCTTT.

The chain is built from TRBV6-5 and TRBJ1-2; D uncertain. The CDR3 runs to 11 residues. From germline, CDR1 is MNHEY and CDR2 SVGAGI. Trimming took 8 bases from V and 2 from J, leaving 6 bases between them. As DNA, the CDR3 is TGTGCCAGCTCCGGGAACTATGGCTACACCTTC. Amino acids: CASSGNYGYTF.

The V gene is TRBV6-1, the J gene TRBJ2-7; D is perhaps TRBD1 (6 bases). CDR3 length equals 15 residues. The V and J ends lost 5 bases and 4 bases respectively, with 18 bases between them. Germline CDR1 reads MNHNS; CDR2 reads SASEGT. CDR3 amino acids: CASSSGQPGVYEQYF. CDR3 DNA: TGTGCCAGCAGTTCCGGACAGCCTGGGGTGTACGAGCAGTACTTC.

The V gene is TRBV5-8, the J gene TRBJ2-6; no definite D call. Germline lookup yields CDR1 SGHTS and CDR2 YDEGEE. The CDR3 loop spans 13 amino acids. Trimming removed 2 bases at V and 3 bases at J, with 3 bases between. CDR3 residues: CASSFRGANVLTF. The DNA of the CDR3 is TGTGCCAGCAGCTTCCGTGGGGCCAACGTCCTGACTTTC.

The rearrangement links TRBV15 to TRBJ1-5; weak D call: TRBD1 (5 bases). CDR3 length: 16 residues. Germline V gene sequence: CDR1 LNHNV, CDR2 YYDKDF (reference sequence). V was pared by 1 base and J by 1 base, with 11 bases between. The chain's CDR3 is CATSRAGGPSNQPQHF. CDR3 in DNA: TGTGCCACCAGCAGAGCGGGGGGACCGAGCAATCAGCCCCAGCATTTT.

The chain employs TRBV10-3 and TRBJ2-2; TRBD1 is a possible D gene (5 bases). The CDR3 loop spans 13 amino acids. Germline V gives CDR1 ENHRY, CDR2 SYGVKD. Trimming took off 4 bases at V and 5 bases at J, with 8 bases between the two ends. The CDR3 bases are TGTGCCATCAGTGGACAGACTACCGGGGAGCTGTTTTTT. It encodes CAISGQTTGELFF.

The CDR3 loop is CASRLDSLQETQYF. The CDR3 DNA sequence: TGTGCCAGCAGATTGGACAGCCTCCAAGAGACCCAGTACTTC. This sequence joins TRBV7-9 and TRBJ2-5; possible D gene TRBD1, 6 bases. Germline V gives CDR1 SEHNR, CDR2 FQNEAQ (reference sequence). V shed 6 bases and J shed 1 base, with 12 bases lying between them. This CDR3 comprises 14 residues.

The genes are TRBV7-9 and TRBJ2-5; no firm D call. Germline CDR1 SEHNR, CDR2 FQNEAQ (reference sequence). V was shortened by 4 bases and J by 2 bases, with 14 bases between the two germline ends. The CDR3 totals 15 residues. The CDR3 here is CASSSEPGRQETQYF. CDR3 nucleotide sequence: TGTGCCAGCAGCTCCGAACCAGGTCGGCAAGAGACCCAGTACTTC.